The next 29 T cell receptor beta chains were all read from a single sample in a study of TIL therapy for anti-PD-1-resistant metastatic lung cancer. This was the immunoSEQ v3 assay. TCRdb keeps only in-frame clones here, not all; method: immunoSEQ multiplex PCR. The sample holds 60,000 or so clones, 55% to 70% seen once. Time point: pre-treatment sample, taken before nivolumab and TIL therapy. Specimen: blood, collected at baseline. These receptor sequences come from a person between 25 and 80 years old with non-small cell lung cancer.

In this sample, this clone turned up a few times. The chain uses TRBV29-1 and TRBJ2-2; 9 bases map to TRBD1. The ends lost 7 bases at V and 6 bases at J; junction bases unmatched: 6. Germline assignment: CDR1 SQVTM and CDR2 ANQGSEA. The CDR3 runs to 13 residues. In DNA form, the CDR3 reads TGCAGCGCCAACAGGGGGCTCGCCGGGGAGCTGTTTTTT. It codes for CSANRGLAGELFF.

The chain carries TRBV9 and TRBJ2-3, with D tentatively TRBD2 (6 bases). The CDR3 extends over 13 amino acids. Germline V gene lookup returns CDR1 SGDLS and CDR2 YYNGEE. Trimming removed 3 bases from V and 4 bases from J, with 9 bases in between. DNA for the CDR3: TGTGCCAGCAGCGGCGGGGCCGCAGATACGCAGTATTTT. Its translation: CASSGGAADTQYF.

This clone appeared a few times. The rearrangement uses TRBV9 and TRBJ2-2; 7 nucleotides match TRBD2. Germline trimming cut 1 base from V and 5 bases from J; bases unmatched to any gene: 5. The V gene's germline CDR1 is SGDLS and CDR2 YYNGEE. There are 15 residues in the CDR3. CDR3 in DNA: TGTGCCAGCAGCGTACGCGGGAGCTCGACCGGGGAGCTGTTTTTT. Residues: CASSVRGSSTGELFF.

The rearrangement links TRBV29-1 to TRBJ2-4; no reliable D call. The CDR3 extends over 13 amino acids. The V end was cut by 4 bases, the J end by 1 base, with 8 bases between. The germline V gene encodes CDR1 SQVTM and CDR2 ANQGSEA. The DNA of the CDR3 is TGCAGCGTTGTCCCCCTGGCCAAAAACATTCAGTACTTC. This encodes CSVVPLAKNIQYF.

The rearrangement uses TRBV18 and TRBJ1-1; 11 positions match TRBD1. Germline values: CDR1 KGHSH, CDR2 LQKENI. Germline trimming cut 2 bases from V and 5 bases from J; bases unmatched to any gene: 13. This CDR3 has 18 residues. CDR3 region: CASSPSLPGQGGWTEAFF. The CDR3 DNA sequence: TGTGCCAGCTCACCAAGTTTGCCGGGACAGGGGGGATGGACTGAAGCTTTCTTT.

This chain connects TRBV5-1 to TRBJ2-3; D is uncertain. V lost 7 bases to trimming and J lost 0 bases, with 12 bases between them. Germline V gene lookup returns CDR1 SGHRS and CDR2 YFSETQ. This CDR3 contains 14 residues. CDR3 sequence (DNA): TGCGCCAGCCAGGATGCCTCTAGCACAGATACGCAGTATTTT. Its translation is CASQDASSTDTQYF.

This chain uses TRBV9 with TRBJ2-1; the match to TRBD2 covers 7 bases. The CDR3 has 15 amino acids. Per germline, CDR1 SGDLS and CDR2 YYNGEE. Trimming at V came to 4 bases and at J to 1 base, leaving 5 bases not matched to a gene. CDR3 residues: CASSPRAGSYNEQFF. The CDR3 DNA follows: TGTGCCAGCAGCCCTCGAGCGGGATCCTACAATGAGCAGTTCTTC.

A note on this clone: Other DNA sequences in this sample translate to the same CDR3. This chain uses TRBV9 with TRBJ2-3; no clear D gene. There are 12 residues in the CDR3. Germline CDR1 SGDLS, CDR2 YYNGEE. V shed 3 bases and J shed 0 bases, with 2 bases lying between them. The CDR3 bases are TGTGCCAGCAGCGCCAGCACAGATACGCAGTATTTT. This gives the protein CASSASTDTQYF. The complete variable domain, with remaining parts taken from reference TRBV9 and TRBJ2-3, reads DSGVTQTPKHLITATGQRVTLRCSPRSGDLSVYWYQQSLDQGLQFLIQYYNGEERAKGNILERFSAQQFPDLHSELNLSSLELGDSALYFCASSASTDTQYFGPGTRLTVL.

V gene TRBV7-9 combines with J gene TRBJ2-1; no clear D. The length of the CDR3 is 13 residues. Per the germline V gene, CDR1 is SEHNR and CDR2 is FQNEAQ (reference sequence). Trimming stripped 2 bases from V and 6 bases from J, with 8 bases between. The CDR3 DNA is TGTGCCAGCAGCTTATATCCCGGCAATGAGCAGTTCTTC. This encodes CASSLYPGNEQFF.

This clone is a singleton in its sample. The rearrangement uses TRBV5-1 and TRBJ2-6; 8 bases fit TRBD2. The CDR3 has 15 residues. Germline assignment: CDR1 SGHRS and CDR2 YFSETQ. The ends lost 4 bases at V and 2 bases at J; junction bases unmatched: 2. Here the CDR3 DNA reads TGCGCCAGCAGCACCGGGGGGGCTGGGGCCAACGTCCTGACTTTC. Translated: CASSTGGAGANVLTF.

This clone was picked up one time. J is TRBJ1-3 and V is TRBV5-1, with a weak D call TRBD1 (5 bases). The length of the CDR3 is 16 residues. CDR1 is SGHRS, CDR2 YFSETQ, per germline. Trimming took 4 bases from V and 0 from J, leaving 14 bases between them. Written as DNA, the CDR3 is TGCGCCAGCAGCCTAACCGGGACCCACTCTGGAAACACCATATATTTT. Protein product: CASSLTGTHSGNTIYF.

The rearrangement joins TRBV5-1 to TRBJ2-2, with D possibly being TRBD1 (6 bases). Trimming took 9 bases from V and 0 from J, leaving 12 bases between them. The CDR3 sequence is 14 residues long. Germline-derived CDR1 and CDR2 are SGHRS and YFSETQ. CDR3 in amino acids: CATADRTNTGELFF. CDR3 nucleotide sequence: TGCGCCACCGCGGACAGAACGAACACCGGGGAGCTGTTTTTT. The full variable domain, in which reference TRBV5-1 and TRBJ2-2 provide the parts outside the CDR3, is KAGVTQTPRYLIKTRGQQVTLSCSPISGHRSVSWYQQTPGQGLQFLFEYFSETQRNKGNFPGRFSGRQFSNSRSEMNVSTLELGDSALYLCATADRTNTGELFFGEGSRLTVL.

This rearrangement joins TRBV5-1 to TRBJ1-2; no clear D gene. V lost 0 bases and J lost 7, with 13 bases in between. The CDR3 totals 14 residues. CDR1 is SGHRS, CDR2 YFSETQ, per germline. The CDR3 here is CASSLATALLGYTF. CDR3 bases: TGCGCCAGCAGCTTGGCGACCGCCCTCCTTGGCTACACCTTC.

The chain recombines TRBV5-1 with TRBJ2-1, with a tentative D call TRBD1 (5 bases). Per germline, CDR1 SGHRS and CDR2 YFSETQ. This CDR3 is built from 13 residues. The V gene lost 0 bases and the J gene lost 6 bases, with 7 bases spanning the gap. This CDR3 is CASSLGGPNEQFF. As DNA, the CDR3 is TGCGCCAGCAGCTTGGGGGGCCCCAATGAGCAGTTCTTC.

In this sample, this clone turned up a few times. This sequence joins TRBV10-3 and TRBJ1-1; D may be TRBD1 (6 bases). CDR3 size: 13 residues. CDR1 and CDR2 (germline): ENHRY, SYGVKD. V shed 10 bases and J shed 4 bases, with 16 bases lying between them. Here the CDR3 DNA reads TGTGCCACTGGTGGGGGAGGGGGCACTGAAGCTTTCTTT. This translates into CATGGGGGTEAFF.

The V gene is TRBV11-1, the J gene TRBJ2-2; TRBD1 might be the D (6 bases). The CDR3 contains 15 residues. V shed 5 bases and J shed 3 bases, with 13 bases lying between them. The germline V gene encodes CDR1 SGHAT and CDR2 FQDESV (reference sequence). The CDR3 reads CASSPRSGDTGELFF. CDR3 bases: TGTGCCAGCAGCCCACGGTCAGGGGACACCGGGGAGCTGTTTTTT.

The rearrangement uses TRBV5-1 and TRBJ2-2; D uncertain. Per the germline V gene, CDR1 is SGHRS and CDR2 is YFSETQ. V was clipped by 0 bases and J by 2 bases, with 11 bases between them. This CDR3 is built from 16 residues. The chain's CDR3 is CASSLDYGSNTGELFF. In DNA form, the CDR3 reads TGCGCCAGCAGCTTGGACTATGGCAGTAACACCGGGGAGCTGTTTTTT.

The V gene is TRBV5-1, the J gene TRBJ2-1; D may be TRBD1 (5 bases). Trimming left V 0 bases short and J 2 bases short, with 15 bases between. There are 17 residues in the CDR3. From germline, CDR1 is SGHRS and CDR2 YFSETQ. The CDR3 reads CASSLVDSPVPYNEQFF. In DNA, the CDR3 is TGCGCCAGCAGCTTGGTCGACAGCCCGGTGCCCTACAATGAGCAGTTCTTC.

The chain couples TRBV29-1 to TRBJ2-1; D ambiguous. Germline lookup yields CDR1 SQVTM and CDR2 ANQGSEA. Trimming stripped 2 bases from V and 0 bases from J, with 8 bases between. The CDR3 contains 14 residues. CDR3: CSVELWSSYNEQFF. The DNA of the CDR3 is TGCAGCGTTGAACTCTGGAGCTCCTACAATGAGCAGTTCTTC.

The chain has TRBV27 and TRBJ1-1; TRBD1 matches at 10 bases. This CDR3 has 17 amino acids. The V segment lost 6 bases and the J segment 3 bases; nucleotides outside the gene matches: 13. Germline CDR1 reads MNHEY; CDR2 reads SMNVEV (reference sequence). The CDR3 spells CASSQFTGTGDYTEAFF. The CDR3 DNA follows: TGTGCCAGCAGCCAATTTACTGGGACAGGGGACTACACTGAAGCTTTCTTT.

V usage is TRBV28 and J usage is TRBJ2-7; D remains ambiguous. The CDR3 consists of 13 residues. V was cut by 5 bases and J by 4 bases, with 12 bases left in between. Per germline, CDR1 MDHEN and CDR2 SYDVKM. CDR3 DNA: TGTGCCAGCAGTGAAACACTCGGTTACGAGCAGTACTTC. This encodes CASSETLGYEQYF.

This clone has a handful of counts. This chain connects TRBV6-1 to TRBJ1-2, with D hard to call. The germline V and J ends were trimmed by 0 bases and 4 bases, with 9 bases remaining between them. Germline CDR1 reads MNHNS; CDR2 reads SASEGT. The CDR3 contains 14 residues. The CDR3 sequence is CASSEALKGYGYTF. In DNA, the CDR3 is TGTGCCAGCAGTGAAGCGCTTAAAGGCTATGGCTACACCTTC.

This sequence joins TRBV5-1 and TRBJ2-3; D remains unclear. V gave up 5 bases and J gave up 1 base, with 17 bases separating them. This CDR3 region has 16 residues. The germline V gene encodes CDR1 SGHRS and CDR2 YFSETQ. CDR3 nucleotides: TGCGCCAGCAGTCCCCCGGCGGCGGTCGGCACAGATACGCAGTATTTT. Amino acids: CASSPPAAVGTDTQYF.

This chain connects TRBV30 to TRBJ2-1; D remains unclear. This CDR3 contains 11 residues. V lost 3 bases, J lost 9 bases, and 9 bases lay in between. Germline V gives CDR1 GTSNPN, CDR2 SVGIG (reference sequence). The DNA for the CDR3 is TGTGCCTGGAGGGGGTATGCTGAGCAGTTCTTC. It yields the protein CAWRGYAEQFF.

In DNA form, the CDR3 reads TGTGCCAGCGCGGGACAGCCCTTGACCGGGGAGCTGTTTTTT. Protein sequence: CASAGQPLTGELFF. J is TRBJ2-2 and V is TRBV7-9, with D perhaps TRBD1 (7 bases). V was shortened by 8 bases and J by 5 bases, with 15 bases between the two germline ends. The germline V gene encodes CDR1 SEHNR and CDR2 FQNEAQ (reference sequence). This CDR3 spans 14 amino acids.

The V and J genes are TRBV2 and TRBJ2-7, with 7 bases identical to TRBD1. This CDR3 region has 14 residues. The J segment lost 3 bases and the V segment lost 6 bases, leaving 8 bases of the junction unmatched. Germline V lookup: CDR1 SNHLY, CDR2 FYNNEI. The CDR3: CASRVTGWDYEQYF. In DNA, the CDR3 is TGTGCCAGCAGGGTGACAGGGTGGGACTACGAGCAGTACTTC.

V usage is TRBV5-1 and J usage is TRBJ2-3; D gene ambiguous. CDR1 and CDR2 (germline): SGHRS, YFSETQ. The CDR3 consists of 15 residues. V lost 4 bases, J lost 2 bases, and 14 bases lay in between. The CDR3 spells CASSQLGFPTDTQYF. The CDR3 DNA is TGCGCCAGCAGCCAGCTCGGGTTCCCCACAGATACGCAGTATTTT.

The rearrangement uses TRBV5-1 and TRBJ2-6; D is unclear. Trimming shortened V by 4 bases and J by 4 bases, and 12 bases separated the two germline ends. There are 15 residues in the CDR3. Germline CDR1 and CDR2: SGHRS and YFSETQ. The CDR3 sequence is CASSVVGSGANVLTF. CDR3 DNA: TGCGCCAGCAGCGTCGTGGGGTCAGGGGCCAACGTCCTGACTTTC.

The V gene is TRBV2, the J gene TRBJ2-1; no definite D call. V lost 11 bases and J lost 7, with 15 bases in between. Germline values: CDR1 SNHLY, CDR2 FYNNEI. This CDR3 is built from 12 residues. The DNA for the CDR3 is TGTGCCTCGCAGGTTTTAGAGAATGAGCAGTTCTTC. Protein sequence: CASQVLENEQFF.